What follows are 16 T cell receptor beta chains derived from one specimen sequenced in a study of identical twins. TCRdb reprocessed the 5' RACE reads via MiXCR and lists one record per CDR3 protein. This repertoire shows approximately 220,000 distinct CDR3 sequences, around 10% found once; its top ten account for 5% to 5.5%. Sequenced sample: memory (CD45RO+) T cells sorted from blood. The receptors come from a woman aged 18 to 35 in good health.

This clonotype was seen only a few times. The rearrangement links TRBV7-2 to TRBJ1-4; D is uncertain. Germline CDR1 and CDR2: SGHTA and FQGNSA. CDR3 size: 14 residues. Between the trimmed V and J ends, which lost 6 bases and 3 bases, there was a span of 11 bases. The CDR3 nucleotides are TGTGCCAGCAGGATCGGGCCAGCTAATGAAAAACTGTTTTTT. Translated: CASRIGPANEKLFF.

This clonotype appeared many times. The chain links TRBV5-1 to TRBJ2-2; 10 bases fit TRBD1. The V and J ends lost 4 bases and 10 bases, in that order; junction bases with no gene match: 10. Germline CDR1 reads SGHRS; CDR2 reads YFSETQ. The CDR3 has 15 amino acids. The CDR3 region is CASSPGDRGGEELFF. Written as DNA, the CDR3 is TGCGCCAGCAGCCCGGGGGACAGGGGCGGAGAGGAGCTGTTTTTT. Full variable domain (remainder filled in from reference TRBV5-1 and TRBJ2-2): KAGVTQTPRYLIKTRGQQVTLSCSPISGHRSVSWYQQTPGQGLQFLFEYFSETQRNKGNFPGRFSGRQFSNSRSEMNVSTLELGDSALYLCASSPGDRGGEELFFGEGSRLTVL.

This rearrangement joins TRBV7-9 to TRBJ2-3; maybe TRBD2 (6 bases). With 2 bases removed from V and 6 bases from J, the gap between germline ends came to 12 bases. The CDR3 spans 14 residues. Looked up from germline, CDR1 is SEHNR and CDR2 is FQNEAQ (reference sequence). This CDR3 reads CASSLSGGADTQYF. The CDR3 region has the DNA TGTGCCAGCAGCTTAAGTGGCGGGGCTGATACGCAGTATTTT.

The rearrangement uses TRBV7-2 and TRBJ1-1; D is perhaps TRBD1 (6 bases). The CDR3 extends over 15 amino acids. CDR1 is SGHTA and CDR2 is FQGNSA in the germline V gene. With 1 base removed from V and 2 bases from J, the gap between germline ends came to 11 bases. CDR3 nucleotides: TGTGCCAGCAGCTTAGTGGTAGGGACAAACACTGAAGCTTTCTTT. Its translation is CASSLVVGTNTEAFF.

A few counts support this clonotype. The chain recombines TRBV7-3 with TRBJ2-7; perhaps D is TRBD1 or TRBD2 (5 bases each). CDR1 SGHTA and CDR2 FQGTGA come from the germline V gene. The CDR3 loop spans 17 amino acids. V lost 4 bases and J 2 bases, leaving 21 bases between the germline ends. CDR3 nucleotide sequence: TGTGCCAGCAGCTCCGGCTCCGCCGGGACCTCCGCCTACGAGCAGTACTTC. This sequence encodes CASSSGSAGTSAYEQYF. Combining the CDR3 with reference TRBV7-3 and TRBJ2-7 gives the whole variable domain GAGVSQTPSNKVTEKGKYVELRCDPISGHTALYWYRQSLGQGPEFLIYFQGTGAADDSGLPNDRFFAVRPEGSVSTLKIQRTERGDSAVYLCASSSGSAGTSAYEQYFGPGTRLTVT.

This rearrangement joins TRBV5-5 to TRBJ2-5; D not certain. This CDR3 spans 14 amino acids. The ends were cut back, 0 bases at V and 0 bases at J, with 6 bases in the middle. Germline V lookup: CDR1 SGHKS, CDR2 YYEKEE (reference sequence). This CDR3 reads CASSLEEYQETQYF. CDR3 nucleotides: TGTGCCAGCAGCTTGGAGGAGTACCAAGAGACCCAGTACTTC.

This clonotype came up many times. V usage is TRBV27 and J usage is TRBJ2-7; 7 positions match TRBD2. The trim removed 2 bases at V and 7 bases at J, leaving 8 bases unmatched. The germline V gene has CDR1 MNHEY and CDR2 SMNVEV (reference sequence). The CDR3 covers 14 residues. CDR3 in DNA: TGTGCCAGCAGTTTAAATTTTGGGAGGGGAGAGCAGTACTTC. It encodes CASSLNFGRGEQYF.

In its sample, this clonotype was seen many times. V usage is TRBV7-9 and J usage is TRBJ1-2; 11 bases align to TRBD1. This CDR3 contains 15 residues. In germline, CDR1 is SEHNR, CDR2 FQNEAQ (reference sequence). Unmatched junction bases numbered 2, after V lost 1 base and J lost 4 bases. The CDR3 nucleotides read TGTGCCAGCAGCTTAGGAGGGACAGGGGGCTATGGCTACACCTTC. It yields the protein CASSLGGTGGYGYTF.

The count of this clonotype is one. The V gene is TRBV5-5, the J gene TRBJ2-7; TRBD2 agrees at 10 bases. The CDR3 runs to 15 residues. Per germline, CDR1 SGHKS and CDR2 YYEKEE (reference sequence). V was pared by 4 bases and J by 6 bases, with 10 bases of the junction left unmatched. The chain's CDR3 is CASSTTSGLASEQYF. In DNA form, the CDR3 reads TGTGCCAGCAGCACGACTAGCGGGTTGGCCTCCGAGCAGTACTTC.

This clonotype was detected ten times or more. The chain is built from TRBV7-9 and TRBJ1-2, with D possibly being TRBD1 (5 bases). Trimming removed 4 bases at V and 5 bases at J, with 8 bases between. Germline CDR1 is SEHNR and CDR2 is FQNEAQ (reference sequence). CDR3 length: 12 amino acids. The CDR3 reads CASSSPGYGYTF. Written as DNA, the CDR3 is TGTGCCAGCAGCTCCCCAGGGTATGGCTACACCTTC. Looking up the rest from reference TRBV7-9 and TRBJ1-2 gives the full variable domain: DTGVSQNPRHKITKRGQNVTFRCDPISEHNRLYWYRQTLGQGPEFLTYFQNEAQLEKSRLLSDRFSAERPKGSFSTLEIQRTEQGDSAMYLCASSSPGYGYTFGSGTRLTVV.

The chain is built from TRBV20-1 and TRBJ2-5; D is ambiguous. Looked up from germline, CDR1 is DFQATT and CDR2 is SNEGSKA (reference sequence). There are 13 residues in the CDR3. V gave up 0 bases and J gave up 5 bases, with 10 bases separating them. CDR3: CSARDSGVETQYF. CDR3 bases: TGCAGTGCTAGAGATTCCGGAGTCGAGACCCAGTACTTC.

The rearrangement joins TRBV2 to TRBJ2-1; D gene ambiguous. Germline assignment: CDR1 SNHLY and CDR2 FYNNEI. This CDR3 is 17 amino acids long. V shed 11 bases and J shed 1 base, with 24 bases lying between them. The CDR3 region has the DNA TGTGCCTTCAGTACATTCAAGACGGACGCTTCCTACAATGAGCAGTTCTTC. Amino acids: CAFSTFKTDASYNEQFF.

This clonotype was picked up many times. The J gene is TRBJ1-1, the V gene TRBV9, with D maybe TRBD1 (6 bases). This CDR3 comprises 14 residues. V was pared by 7 bases and J by 6 bases, with 19 bases between. CDR1 is SGDLS, CDR2 YYNGEE, per germline. Written as DNA, the CDR3 is TGTGCCAGCTCCGAGGGGGGGCGAGTGTCTGAAGCTTTCTTT. Encoded protein: CASSEGGRVSEAFF.

The J gene is TRBJ2-2, the V gene TRBV20-1; D possibly matches TRBD1 or TRBD2 (5 bases each). Germline V gives CDR1 DFQATT, CDR2 SNEGSKA (reference sequence). V was trimmed by 3 bases and J by 1 base, leaving 15 bases between them. The CDR3 sequence is 16 residues long. The CDR3 loop reads CSASSPGPRNTGELFF. The CDR3 coding sequence is TGCAGTGCTAGTTCACCGGGACCCCGGAACACCGGGGAGCTGTTTTTT.

This clonotype was detected a few times. This chain links TRBV6-1 with TRBJ1-1; D uncertain. In germline, CDR1 is MNHNS, CDR2 SASEGT. Trimming left V 7 bases short and J 5 bases short, with 17 bases between. This CDR3 spans 14 amino acids. The CDR3 DNA sequence: TGTGCCAGCACCAACCCGAAAACCTCTACTGAAGCTTTCTTT. Encoded protein: CASTNPKTSTEAFF.

This clonotype showed up many times. This chain joins TRBV12-3 or TRBV12-4 and TRBJ1-2; D is unresolved. This CDR3 spans 17 amino acids. Trimming took 2 bases from V and 0 from J, leaving 16 bases between them. CDR3 sequence reads: CASSLSPGPSANYGYTF. The CDR3 nucleotides read TGTGCCAGCAGTTTATCCCCTGGGCCATCTGCTAACTATGGCTACACCTTC.